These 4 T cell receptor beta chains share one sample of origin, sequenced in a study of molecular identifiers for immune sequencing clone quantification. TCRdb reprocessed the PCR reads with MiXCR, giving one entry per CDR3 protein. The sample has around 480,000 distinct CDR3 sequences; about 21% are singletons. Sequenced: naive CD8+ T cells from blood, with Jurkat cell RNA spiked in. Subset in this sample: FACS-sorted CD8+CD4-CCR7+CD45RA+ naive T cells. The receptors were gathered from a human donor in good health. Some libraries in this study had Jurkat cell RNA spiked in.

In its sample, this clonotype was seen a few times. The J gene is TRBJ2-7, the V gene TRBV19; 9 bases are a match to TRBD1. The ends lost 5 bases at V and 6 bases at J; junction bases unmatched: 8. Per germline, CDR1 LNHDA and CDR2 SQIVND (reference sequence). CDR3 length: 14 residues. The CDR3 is CASSAGTGYAEQYF. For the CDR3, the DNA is TGTGCCAGTAGTGCCGGGACAGGGTATGCCGAGCAGTACTTC.

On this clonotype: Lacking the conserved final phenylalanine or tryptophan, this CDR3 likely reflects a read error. The CDR3 sequence: CASSLAGTNYEQYS. CDR3 DNA: TGTGCCAGCAGCTTGGCCGGGACAAACTACGAGCAGTACTCC. V usage is TRBV11-2 and J usage is TRBJ2-7; possibly TRBD1 for D (6 bases). The V and J ends lost 3 bases and 3 bases respectively, with 12 bases between them. CDR1 SGHAT and CDR2 FQNNGV come from the germline V gene. There are 14 residues in the CDR3.

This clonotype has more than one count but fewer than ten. In DNA, the CDR3 is TGTGCCAGCAGTCCCTGGAGGGGTGTAAAGCGGGACACAGATACGCAGTATTTT. Translated, it gives CASSPWRGVKRDTDTQYF. This chain joins TRBV12-3 or TRBV12-4 and TRBJ2-3; 7 positions agree with TRBD2. V trimming: 5 bases; J trimming: 2 bases; junction bases outside the gene matches: 16. This CDR3 spans 18 amino acids.

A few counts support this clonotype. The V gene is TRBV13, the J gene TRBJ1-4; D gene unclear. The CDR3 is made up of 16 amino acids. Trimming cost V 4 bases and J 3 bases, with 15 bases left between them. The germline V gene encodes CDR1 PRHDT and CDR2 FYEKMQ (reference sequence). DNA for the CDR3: TGTGCCAGCAGCTCCGGGTCCTCGGCATCTAATGAAAAACTGTTTTTT. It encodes CASSSGSSASNEKLFF.